A single sample gave rise to the 2 T cell receptor beta chains below, sequenced in a study of blood T cell repertoires in COVID-19. The assay was immunoSEQ multiplex PCR, and TCRdb's table has in-frame clones only and misses some. The table lists about 440,000 clones, around 89% of them singletons. Material: peripheral blood. Receptor source: a young woman with acute or convalescent COVID-19.

The rearrangement links TRBV3-1 (or the pseudogene TRBV3-2) to TRBJ2-3; the match to TRBD2 covers 9 bases. CDR3 length: 16 amino acids. The J segment lost 3 bases and the V segment lost 5 bases, leaving 9 bases of the junction unmatched. Germline V gives CDR1 LGHDT, CDR2 YNNKEL (reference sequence). The CDR3 sequence is CASSAGGPFMTDTQYF. The CDR3 DNA reads as TGTGCCAGCAGCGCGGGGGGGCCGTTTATGACAGATACGCAGTATTTT.

This chain joins TRBV5-1 and TRBJ2-3; TRBD1 is a possible D gene (5 bases). The CDR3 is 16 residues long. The V gene lost 0 bases and the J gene lost 5 bases, with 16 bases spanning the gap. Germline V CDR1 and CDR2: SGHRS, YFSETQ. As DNA, the CDR3 is TGCGCCAGCAGCTTGGAAGGGGTCCGATTAATAGATACGCAGTATTTT. Residues: CASSLEGVRLIDTQYF.